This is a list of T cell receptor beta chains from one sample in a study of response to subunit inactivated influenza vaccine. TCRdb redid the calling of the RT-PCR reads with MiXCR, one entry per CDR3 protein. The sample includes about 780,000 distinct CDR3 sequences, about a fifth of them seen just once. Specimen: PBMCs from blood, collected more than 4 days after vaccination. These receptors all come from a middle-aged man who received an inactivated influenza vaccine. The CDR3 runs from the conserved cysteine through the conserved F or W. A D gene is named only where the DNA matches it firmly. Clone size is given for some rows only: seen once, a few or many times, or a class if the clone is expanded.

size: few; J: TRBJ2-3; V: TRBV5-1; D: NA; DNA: TGCGCCAGCTTCGACCGGGGGCATTCAGATACGCAGTATTTT; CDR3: CASFDRGHSDTQYF
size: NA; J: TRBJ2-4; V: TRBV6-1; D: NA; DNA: TGTGCCACCGCCCGGGACATTGCTTCGGACATTCAGTACTTC; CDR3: CATARDIASDIQYF
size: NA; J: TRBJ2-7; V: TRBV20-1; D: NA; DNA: TGCAGTGCTAAACCAGGGGTAGAGCAGTACTTC; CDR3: CSAKPGVEQYF
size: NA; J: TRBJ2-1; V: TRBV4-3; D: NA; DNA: TGCGCCAGCAGCCAAGGTAGCCCTCCCTACAATGAGCAGTTCTTC; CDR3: CASSQGSPPYNEQFF
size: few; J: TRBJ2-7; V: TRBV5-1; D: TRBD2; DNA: TGCGCCAGCAGCCCAACGTGGAGGGGAGCGGGGTCCTACGAGCAGTACTTC; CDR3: CASSPTWRGAGSYEQYF
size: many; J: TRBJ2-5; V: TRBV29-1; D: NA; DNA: TGCAGCGTTGAACCAGGGGAGACCCAGTACTTC; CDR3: CSVEPGETQYF
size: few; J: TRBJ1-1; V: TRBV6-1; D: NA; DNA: TGTGCCAGCAGTAGAGGGGACCTCACTGAAGCTTTCTTT; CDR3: CASSRGDLTEAFF
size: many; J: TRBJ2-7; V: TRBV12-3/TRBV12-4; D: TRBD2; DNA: TGTGCCAGCAGTCTAGCGGGAGGGCCGGACGAGCAGTACTTC; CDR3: CASSLAGGPDEQYF
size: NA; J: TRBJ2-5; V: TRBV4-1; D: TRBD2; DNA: TGCGCCAGCAGCCAAGAGGGACTAGCGATTGGGACCCAGTACTTC; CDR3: CASSQEGLAIGTQYF
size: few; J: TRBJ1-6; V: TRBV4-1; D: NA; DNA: TGCGCCAGCAGCCAGGACTCCCGCGCTAATCCCCTCCACTTT; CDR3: CASSQDSRANPLHF